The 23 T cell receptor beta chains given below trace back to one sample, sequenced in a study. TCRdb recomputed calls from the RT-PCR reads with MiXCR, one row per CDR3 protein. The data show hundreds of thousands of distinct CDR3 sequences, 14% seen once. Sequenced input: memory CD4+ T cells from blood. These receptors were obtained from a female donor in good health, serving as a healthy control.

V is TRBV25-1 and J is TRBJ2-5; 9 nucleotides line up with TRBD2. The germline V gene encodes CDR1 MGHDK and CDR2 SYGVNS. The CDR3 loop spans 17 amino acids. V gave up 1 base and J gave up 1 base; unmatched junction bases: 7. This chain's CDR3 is CASSESLLAGSQETQYF. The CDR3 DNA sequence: TGTGCCAGCAGTGAATCCTTACTAGCGGGCTCCCAAGAGACCCAGTACTTC.

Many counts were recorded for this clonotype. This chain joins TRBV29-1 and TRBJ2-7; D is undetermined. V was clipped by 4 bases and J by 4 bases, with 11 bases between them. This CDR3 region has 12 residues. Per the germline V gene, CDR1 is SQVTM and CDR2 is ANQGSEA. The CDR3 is CSVAGFGYEQYF. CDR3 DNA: TGCAGCGTTGCTGGGTTTGGGTACGAGCAGTACTTC.

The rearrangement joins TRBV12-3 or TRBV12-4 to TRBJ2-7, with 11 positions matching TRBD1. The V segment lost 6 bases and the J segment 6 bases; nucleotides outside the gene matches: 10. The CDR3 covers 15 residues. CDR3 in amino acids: CASRTDGTGGTEQYF. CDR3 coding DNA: TGTGCCAGCAGGACGGATGGGACAGGGGGTACCGAGCAGTACTTC.

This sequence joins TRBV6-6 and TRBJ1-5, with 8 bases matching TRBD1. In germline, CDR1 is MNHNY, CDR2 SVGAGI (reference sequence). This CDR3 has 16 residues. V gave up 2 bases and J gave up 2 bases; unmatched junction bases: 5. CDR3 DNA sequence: TGTGCCAGCAGTTACGGGGAGACAGGGGGCAATCAGCCCCAGCATTTT. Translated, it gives CASSYGETGGNQPQHF.

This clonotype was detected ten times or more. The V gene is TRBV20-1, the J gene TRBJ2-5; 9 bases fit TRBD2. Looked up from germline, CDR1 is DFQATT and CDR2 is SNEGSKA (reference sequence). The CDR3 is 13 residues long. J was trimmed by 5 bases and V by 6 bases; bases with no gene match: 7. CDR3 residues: CSARRTSVETQYF. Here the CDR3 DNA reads TGCAGTGCCCGCCGGACTAGCGTTGAGACCCAGTACTTC.

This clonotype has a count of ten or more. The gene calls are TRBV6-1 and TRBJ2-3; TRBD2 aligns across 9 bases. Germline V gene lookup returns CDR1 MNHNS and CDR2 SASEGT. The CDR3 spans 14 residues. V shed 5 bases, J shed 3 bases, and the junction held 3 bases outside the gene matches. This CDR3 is CASSNSGRTDTQYF. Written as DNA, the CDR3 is TGTGCCAGCAGTAATAGCGGGAGAACAGATACGCAGTATTTT.

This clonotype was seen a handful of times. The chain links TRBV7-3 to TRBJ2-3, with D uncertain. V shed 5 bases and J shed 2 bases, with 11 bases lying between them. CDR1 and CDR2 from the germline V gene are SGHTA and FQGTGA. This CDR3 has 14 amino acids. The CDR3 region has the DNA TGTGCCAGCAGCGCTCAAGGTTCCACAGATACGCAGTATTTT. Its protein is CASSAQGSTDTQYF. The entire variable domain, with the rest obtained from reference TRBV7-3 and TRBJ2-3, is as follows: GAGVSQTPSNKVTEKGKYVELRCDPISGHTALYWYRQSLGQGPEFLIYFQGTGAADDSGLPNDRFFAVRPEGSVSTLKIQRTERGDSAVYLCASSAQGSTDTQYFGPGTRLTVL.

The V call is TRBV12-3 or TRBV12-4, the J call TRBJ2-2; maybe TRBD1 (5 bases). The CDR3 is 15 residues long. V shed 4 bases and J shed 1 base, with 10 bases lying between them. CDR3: CASSSHQGNTGELFF. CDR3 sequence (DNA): TGTGCCAGCAGTTCGCATCAGGGGAACACCGGGGAGCTGTTTTTT.

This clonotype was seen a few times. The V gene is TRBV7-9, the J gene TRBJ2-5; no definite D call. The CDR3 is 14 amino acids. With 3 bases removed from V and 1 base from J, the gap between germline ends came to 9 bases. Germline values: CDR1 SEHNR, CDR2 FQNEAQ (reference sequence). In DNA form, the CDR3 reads TGTGCCAGCAGCTTCTCGTCAGTCCAAGAGACCCAGTACTTC. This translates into CASSFSSVQETQYF.

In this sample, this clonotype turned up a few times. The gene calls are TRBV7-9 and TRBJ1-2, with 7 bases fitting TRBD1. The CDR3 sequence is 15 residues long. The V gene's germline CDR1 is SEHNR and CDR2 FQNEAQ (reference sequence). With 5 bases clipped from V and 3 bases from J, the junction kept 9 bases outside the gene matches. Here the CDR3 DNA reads TGTGCCAGCAGCCTCGGGACAGTGGTATACTATGGCTACACCTTC. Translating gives CASSLGTVVYYGYTF.

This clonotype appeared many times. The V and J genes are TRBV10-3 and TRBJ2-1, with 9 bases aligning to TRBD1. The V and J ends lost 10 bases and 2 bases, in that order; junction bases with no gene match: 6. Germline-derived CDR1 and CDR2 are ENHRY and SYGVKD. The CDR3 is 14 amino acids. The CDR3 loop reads CATSGTGTYNEQFF. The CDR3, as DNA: TGTGCCACCTCTGGGACAGGGACCTACAATGAGCAGTTCTTC.

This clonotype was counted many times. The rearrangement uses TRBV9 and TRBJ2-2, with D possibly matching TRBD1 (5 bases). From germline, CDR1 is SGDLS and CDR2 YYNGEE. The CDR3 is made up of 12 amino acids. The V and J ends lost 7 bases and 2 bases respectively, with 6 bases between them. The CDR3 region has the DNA TGTGCCAGCGGACACAACACCGGGGAGCTGTTTTTT. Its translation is CASGHNTGELFF.

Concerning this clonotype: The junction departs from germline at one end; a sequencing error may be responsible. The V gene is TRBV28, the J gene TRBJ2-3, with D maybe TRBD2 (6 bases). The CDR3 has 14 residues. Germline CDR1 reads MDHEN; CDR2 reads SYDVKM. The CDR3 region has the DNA TGTGCCAGCAGTCGACTAGTCGGCACAGATACACAGTATTTT. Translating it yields CASSRLVGTDTQYF.

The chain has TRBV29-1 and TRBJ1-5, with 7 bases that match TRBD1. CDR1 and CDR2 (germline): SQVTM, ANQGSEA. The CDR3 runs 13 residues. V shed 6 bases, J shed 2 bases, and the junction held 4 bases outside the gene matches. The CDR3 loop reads CSVYDRGNQPQHF. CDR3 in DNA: TGCAGCGTCTACGACAGGGGCAATCAGCCCCAGCATTTT.

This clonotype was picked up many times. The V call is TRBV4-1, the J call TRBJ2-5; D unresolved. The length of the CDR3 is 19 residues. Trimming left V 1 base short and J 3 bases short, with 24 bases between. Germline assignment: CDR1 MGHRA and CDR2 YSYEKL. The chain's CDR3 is CASSQGPKGLSIGEETQYF. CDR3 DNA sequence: TGCGCCAGCAGCCAAGGTCCGAAGGGCCTAAGTATCGGCGAAGAGACCCAGTACTTC.

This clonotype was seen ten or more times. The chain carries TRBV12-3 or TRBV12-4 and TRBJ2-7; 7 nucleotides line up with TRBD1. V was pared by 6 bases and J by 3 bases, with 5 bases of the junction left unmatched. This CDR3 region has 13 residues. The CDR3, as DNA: TGTGCCAGCAGCTCGGACAGGTTCTACGAGCAGTACTTC. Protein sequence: CASSSDRFYEQYF.

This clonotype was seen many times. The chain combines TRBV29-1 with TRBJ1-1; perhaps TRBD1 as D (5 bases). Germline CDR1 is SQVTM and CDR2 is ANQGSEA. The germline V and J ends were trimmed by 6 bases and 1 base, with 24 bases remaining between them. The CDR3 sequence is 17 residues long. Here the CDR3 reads CSVSSMQGFAKNTEAFF. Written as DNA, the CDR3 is TGCAGCGTGTCCTCAATGCAGGGATTCGCCAAGAACACTGAAGCTTTCTTT.

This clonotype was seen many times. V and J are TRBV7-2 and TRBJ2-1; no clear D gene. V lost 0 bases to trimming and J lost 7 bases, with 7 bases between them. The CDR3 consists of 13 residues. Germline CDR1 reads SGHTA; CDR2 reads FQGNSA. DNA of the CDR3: TGTGCCAGCAGCTTAGCGCGAGGTAATGAGCAGTTCTTC. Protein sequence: CASSLARGNEQFF.

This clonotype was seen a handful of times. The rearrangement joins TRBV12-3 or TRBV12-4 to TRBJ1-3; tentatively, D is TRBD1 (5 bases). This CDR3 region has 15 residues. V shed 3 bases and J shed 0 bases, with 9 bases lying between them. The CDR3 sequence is CASSFQGLSGNTIYF. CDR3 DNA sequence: TGTGCCAGCAGTTTCCAGGGACTCTCTGGAAACACCATATATTTT.

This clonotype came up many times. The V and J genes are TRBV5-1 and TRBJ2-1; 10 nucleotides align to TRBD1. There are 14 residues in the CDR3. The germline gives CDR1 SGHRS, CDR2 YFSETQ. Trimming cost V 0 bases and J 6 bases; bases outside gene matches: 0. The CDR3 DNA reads TGCGCCAGCAGCTTGGGGACAGGGGGCAATGAGCAGTTCTTC. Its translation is CASSLGTGGNEQFF.

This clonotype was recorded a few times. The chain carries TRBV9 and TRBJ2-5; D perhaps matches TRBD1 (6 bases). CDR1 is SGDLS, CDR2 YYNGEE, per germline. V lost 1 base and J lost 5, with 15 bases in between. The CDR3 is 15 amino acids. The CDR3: CASSVQGGSSETQYF. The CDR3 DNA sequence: TGTGCCAGCAGCGTACAAGGGGGATCGTCCGAGACCCAGTACTTC.

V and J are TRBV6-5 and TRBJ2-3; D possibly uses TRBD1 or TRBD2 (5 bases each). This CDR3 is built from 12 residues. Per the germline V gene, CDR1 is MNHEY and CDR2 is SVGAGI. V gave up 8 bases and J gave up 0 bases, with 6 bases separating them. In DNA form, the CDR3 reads TGTGCCAGCGGGGACAGCACAGATACGCAGTATTTT. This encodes CASGDSTDTQYF.

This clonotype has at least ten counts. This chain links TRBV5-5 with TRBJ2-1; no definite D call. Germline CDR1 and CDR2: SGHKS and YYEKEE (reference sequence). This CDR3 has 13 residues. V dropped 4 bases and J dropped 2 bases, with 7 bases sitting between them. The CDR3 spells CASSRATYNEQFF. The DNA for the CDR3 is TGTGCCAGCAGCCGAGCGACCTACAATGAGCAGTTCTTC.